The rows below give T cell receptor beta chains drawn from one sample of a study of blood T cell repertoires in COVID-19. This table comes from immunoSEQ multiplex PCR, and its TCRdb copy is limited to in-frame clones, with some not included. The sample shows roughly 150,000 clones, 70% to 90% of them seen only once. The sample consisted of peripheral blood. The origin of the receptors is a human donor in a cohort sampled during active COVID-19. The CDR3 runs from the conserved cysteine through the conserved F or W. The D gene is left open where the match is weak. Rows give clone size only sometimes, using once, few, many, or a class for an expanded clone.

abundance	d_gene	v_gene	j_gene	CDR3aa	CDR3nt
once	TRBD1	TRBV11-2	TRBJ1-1	CASSFGQGVVNTEAFF	TGTGCCAGCAGCTTCGGACAGGGAGTGGTGAACACTGAAGCTTTCTTT
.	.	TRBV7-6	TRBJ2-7	CASSVTDSSPYEQYF	TGTGCCAGCAGCGTCACCGACAGTTCCCCCTACGAGCAGTACTTC
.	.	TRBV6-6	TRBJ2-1	CASSYLPGNEQFF	TGTGCCAGCAGTTACCTACCGGGAAATGAGCAGTTCTTC
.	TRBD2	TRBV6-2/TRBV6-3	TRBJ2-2	CASSYSLAGGFRELFF	TGTGCCAGCAGTTACTCCCTAGCGGGGGGGTTTCGGGAGCTGTTTTTT
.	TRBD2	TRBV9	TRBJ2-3	CASSAGTNTDTQYF	TGTGCCAGCAGCGCCGGGACTAACACAGATACGCAGTATTTT
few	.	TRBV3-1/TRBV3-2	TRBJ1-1	CASSQPSQASEAFF	TGTGCCAGCAGCCAACCCTCACAGGCGTCTGAAGCTTTCTTT
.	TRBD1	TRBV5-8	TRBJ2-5	CASSSPGQGSKTQYF	TGTGCCAGCAGCTCACCGGGACAGGGATCGAAGACCCAGTACTTC
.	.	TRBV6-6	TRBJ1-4	CASHKGGTTNEKLFF	TGTGCCAGCCACAAGGGGGGGACTACTAATGAAAAACTGTTTTTT
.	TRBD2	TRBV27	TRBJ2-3	CASTHRGLAGSTDTQYF	TGTGCCAGCACTCATAGGGGACTAGCGGGAAGCACAGATACGCAGTATTTT
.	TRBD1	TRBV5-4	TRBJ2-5	CASSPGTGEVETQYF	TGTGCCAGCAGCCCAGGGACAGGGGAGGTGGAGACCCAGTACTTC
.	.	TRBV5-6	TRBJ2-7	CASSTTGPLGEQYF	TGTGCCAGCAGCACAACAGGGCCCCTGGGTGAGCAGTACTTC
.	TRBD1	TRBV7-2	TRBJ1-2	CASSLGTGGAYGYTF	TGTGCCAGCAGCTTAGGGACAGGGGGCGCCTATGGCTACACCTTC
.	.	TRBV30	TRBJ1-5	CAWSYDSLNQPQHF	TGTGCCTGGAGTTACGACAGTCTCAATCAGCCCCAGCATTTT
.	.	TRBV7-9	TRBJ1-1	CASSLELGDTEAFF	TGTGCCAGCAGCTTAGAGTTAGGGGACACTGAAGCTTTCTTT
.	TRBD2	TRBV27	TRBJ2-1	CASSPRSASGRALNEQFF	TGTGCCAGCAGTCCTCGGTCGGCTAGCGGGAGGGCCCTCAATGAGCAGTTCTTC
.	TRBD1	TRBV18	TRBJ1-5	CASSPRQGFDQPQHF	TGTGCCAGCTCACCACGACAGGGGTTTGATCAGCCCCAGCATTTT
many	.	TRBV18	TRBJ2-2	CASSPAGMNTGELFF	TGTGCCAGCTCACCAGCAGGGATGAACACCGGGGAGCTGTTTTTT
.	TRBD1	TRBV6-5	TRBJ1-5	CASSLRQGNQPQHF	TGTGCCAGCAGTTTAAGACAGGGGAATCAGCCCCAGCATTTT
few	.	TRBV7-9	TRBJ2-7	CASNLGRQDTSEREQYF	TGTGCCAGCAATCTGGGCAGGCAGGACACCTCGGAGCGCGAGCAGTACTTC
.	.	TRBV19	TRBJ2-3	CASRQAGTQYF	TGTGCCAGCCGACAGGCAGGTACGCAGTATTTT
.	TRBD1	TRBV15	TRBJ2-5	CATSRDSGGETQYF	TGTGCCACCAGCAGAGATTCAGGGGGAGAGACCCAGTACTTC
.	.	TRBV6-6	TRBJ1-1	CASSRSEMNTEAFF	TGTGCCAGCAGTCGATCCGAGATGAACACTGAAGCTTTCTTT
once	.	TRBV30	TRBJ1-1	CAWSVAGLGTEAFF	TGTGCCTGGAGTGTAGCGGGGTTGGGCACTGAAGCTTTCTTT
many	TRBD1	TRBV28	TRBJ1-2	CASSSVGQGNYGYTF	TGTGCCAGCAGTTCCGTCGGACAGGGGAACTATGGCTACACCTTC
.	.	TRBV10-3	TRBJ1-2	CAISTGLAISTF	TGTGCCATCAGTACCGGACTGGCAATTTCCACCTTC
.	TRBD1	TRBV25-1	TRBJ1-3	CASSDYTGGTIYF	TGTGCCAGCAGTGACTATACAGGGGGCACCATATATTTT
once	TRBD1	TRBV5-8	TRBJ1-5	CASSSDPGTGNQPQHF	TGTGCCAGCAGCTCGGACCCCGGGACAGGCAATCAGCCCCAGCATTTT
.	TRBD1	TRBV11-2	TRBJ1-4	CASRTLGDRDNEKLFF	TGTGCCAGCAGAACACTCGGGGACAGGGATAATGAAAAACTGTTTTTT
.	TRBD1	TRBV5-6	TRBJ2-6	CASSGRQGAGANVLTF	TGTGCCAGCAGCGGACGGCAGGGGGCTGGGGCCAACGTCCTGACTTTC
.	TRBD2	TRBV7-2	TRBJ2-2	CASSLRTSTYAGELFF	TGTGCCAGCAGCCTCAGGACTAGCACGTACGCCGGGGAGCTGTTTTTT
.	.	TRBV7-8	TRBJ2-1	CASSLVPPPDEQFF	TGTGCCAGCAGCTTAGTCCCCCCTCCAGATGAGCAGTTCTTC
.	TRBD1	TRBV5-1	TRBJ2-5	CASMLSPDREETQYF	TGCGCCAGCATGTTATCCCCGGACAGGGAAGAGACCCAGTACTTC
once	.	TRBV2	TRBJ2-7	CASSASVIYEQYF	TGTGCCAGCAGTGCTAGCGTGATCTACGAGCAGTACTTC
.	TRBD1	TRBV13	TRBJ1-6	CASNAGQGDSPLHF	TGTGCCAGCAACGCGGGACAGGGCGATTCACCCCTCCACTTT
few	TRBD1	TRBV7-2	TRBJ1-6	CASSFRGSPSPLHF	TGTGCCAGCAGCTTCAGGGGGTCCCCTTCACCCCTCCACTTT
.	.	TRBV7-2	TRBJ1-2	CASSLNRGAIKGGGYTF	TGTGCCAGCAGCCTGAATCGAGGGGCAATAAAAGGGGGTGGCTACACCTTC
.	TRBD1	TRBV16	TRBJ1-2	CASSQTGEDGYTF	TGTGCCAGCAGCCAAACAGGGGAGGATGGCTACACCTTC
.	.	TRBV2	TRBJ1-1	CASTGGGNEAFF	TGTGCCAGCACTGGGGGGGGGAATGAAGCTTTCTTT
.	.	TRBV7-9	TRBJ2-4	CASSVQQGIDKNIQYF	TGTGCCAGCAGCGTGCAACAGGGTATCGACAAAAACATTCAGTACTTC
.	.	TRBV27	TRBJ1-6	CASSPSSYNSPLHF	TGTGCCAGCAGTCCGAGTTCCTATAATTCACCCCTCCACTTT
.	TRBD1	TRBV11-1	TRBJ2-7	CASSSGTGIYEQYF	TGTGCCAGCAGCTCCGGGACAGGGATCTACGAGCAGTACTTC
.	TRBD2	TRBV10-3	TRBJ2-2	CAISEASGRSGELFF	TGTGCCATCAGTGAAGCTAGCGGGAGGTCCGGGGAGCTGTTTTTT
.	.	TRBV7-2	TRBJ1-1	CASSWRGEAFF	TGTGCCAGCAGCTGGAGGGGTGAAGCTTTCTTT
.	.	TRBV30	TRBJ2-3	CAWSVQGSVDTQYF	TGTGCCTGGAGTGTCCAGGGATCAGTAGATACGCAGTATTTT